Only a few counts were recorded for the clone carrying this TCR beta chain. The antigen is unknown. This entry is derived from a study of identical twins. Study-wide findings and caveats: Its conclusions, products of cross-sectional statistical analysis, did not come from following the same donors.

Unique molecular identifiers were in the cDNA, with template-switch universal primer binding. Via MiXCR, TCRdb re-called the 5' RACE reads, giving one row per CDR3 protein. The sample has some 190,000 distinct CDR3 sequences, approximately 15% seen once. The CDR3 consists of 14 residues. V lost 5 bases and J 10 bases, leaving 15 bases between the germline ends. Per germline, CDR1 SGHVS and CDR2 FNYEAQ. These data also formed part of another study, on T cells expressing NK-cell markers. That paper notes: The dominant NKG2C+ clonotypes represented about 1.0-7.5% of CD8+ T cells in about six donors.

Sequencing was carried out using CD8+ T cells sorted from blood. The rearrangement uses TRBV7-6 and TRBJ1-6; the D gene is possibly TRBD1 (5 bases). This clonotype was obtained from a woman between 18 and 29 years old in good health. For the CDR3, the DNA is TGTGCCAGCAGCACTACCCTCGGGGGGTCACCCCTCCACTTT. Amino acid sequence: CASSTTLGGSPLHF. The full variable domain, completed using reference TRBV7-6 and TRBJ1-6, is GAGVSQSPRYKVTKRGQDVALRCDPISGHVSLYWYRQALGQGPEFLTYFNYEAQQDKSGLPNDRFSAERPEGSISTLTIQRTEQRDSAMYRCASSTTLGGSPLHFGNGTRLTVT.